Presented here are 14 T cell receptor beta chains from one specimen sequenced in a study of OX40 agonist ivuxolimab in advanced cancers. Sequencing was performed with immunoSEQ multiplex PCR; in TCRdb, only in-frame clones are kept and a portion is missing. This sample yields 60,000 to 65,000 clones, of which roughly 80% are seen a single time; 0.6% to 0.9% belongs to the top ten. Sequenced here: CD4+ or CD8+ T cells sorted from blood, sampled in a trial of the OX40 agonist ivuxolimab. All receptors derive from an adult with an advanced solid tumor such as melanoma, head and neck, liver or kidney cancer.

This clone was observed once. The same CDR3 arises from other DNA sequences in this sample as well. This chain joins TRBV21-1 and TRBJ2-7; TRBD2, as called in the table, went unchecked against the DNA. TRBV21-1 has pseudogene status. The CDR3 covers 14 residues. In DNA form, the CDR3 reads TGTGCCAGCAGCAAAAATAGCGGGAACTACGAGCAGTACTTC. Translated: CASSKNSGNYEQYF.

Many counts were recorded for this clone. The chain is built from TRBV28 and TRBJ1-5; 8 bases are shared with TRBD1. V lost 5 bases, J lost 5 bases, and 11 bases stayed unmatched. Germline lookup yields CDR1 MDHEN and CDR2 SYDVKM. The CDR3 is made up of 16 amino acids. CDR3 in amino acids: CASSLGQGRGDQPQHF. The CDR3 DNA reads TGTGCCAGCAGTCTAGGACAGGGTCGAGGCGATCAGCCCCAGCATTTT. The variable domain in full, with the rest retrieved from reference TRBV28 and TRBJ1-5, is DVKVTQSSRYLVKRTGEKVFLECVQDMDHENMFWYRQDPGLGLRLIYFSYDVKMKEKGDIPEGYSVSREKKERFSLILESASTNQTSMYLCASSLGQGRGDQPQHFGDGTRLSIL.

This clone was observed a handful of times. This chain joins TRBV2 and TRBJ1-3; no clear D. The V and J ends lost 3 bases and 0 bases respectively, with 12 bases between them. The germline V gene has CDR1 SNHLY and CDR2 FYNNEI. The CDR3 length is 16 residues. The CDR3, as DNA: TGTGCCAGCAGTGACCGTGGACGGGACTCTGGAAACACCATATATTTT. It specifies CASSDRGRDSGNTIYF.

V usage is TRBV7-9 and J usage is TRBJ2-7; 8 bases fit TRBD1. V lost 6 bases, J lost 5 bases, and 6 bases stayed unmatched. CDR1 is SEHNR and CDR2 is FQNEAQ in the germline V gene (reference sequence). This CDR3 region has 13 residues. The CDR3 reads CASRRTGSDEQYF. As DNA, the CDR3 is TGTGCCAGCAGACGGACAGGGTCAGACGAGCAGTACTTC.

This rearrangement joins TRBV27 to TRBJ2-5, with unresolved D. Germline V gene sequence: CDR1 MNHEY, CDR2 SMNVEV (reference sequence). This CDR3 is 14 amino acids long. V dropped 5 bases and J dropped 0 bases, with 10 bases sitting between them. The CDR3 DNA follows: TGTGCCAGCAGTACATCAAAGTACCAAGAGACCCAGTACTTC. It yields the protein CASSTSKYQETQYF.

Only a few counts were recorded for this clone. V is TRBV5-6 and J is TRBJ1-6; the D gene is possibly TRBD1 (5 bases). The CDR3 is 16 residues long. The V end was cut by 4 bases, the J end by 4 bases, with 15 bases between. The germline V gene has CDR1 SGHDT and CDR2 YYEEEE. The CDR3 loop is CASSPNGGGYNSPLHF. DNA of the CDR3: TGTGCCAGCAGCCCGAACGGTGGGGGATATAATTCACCCCTCCACTTT.

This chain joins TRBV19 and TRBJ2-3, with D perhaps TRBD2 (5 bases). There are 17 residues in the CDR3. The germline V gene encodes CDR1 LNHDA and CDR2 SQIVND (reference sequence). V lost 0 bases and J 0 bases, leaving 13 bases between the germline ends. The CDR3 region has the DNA TGTGCCAGTAGTATAGATCTGTCGCGGGCTAGCACAGATACGCAGTATTTT. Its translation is CASSIDLSRASTDTQYF.

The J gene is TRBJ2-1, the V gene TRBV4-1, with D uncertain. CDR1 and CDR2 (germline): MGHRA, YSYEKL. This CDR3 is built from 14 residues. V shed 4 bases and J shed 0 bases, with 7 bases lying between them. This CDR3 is CASSPPSSYNEQFF. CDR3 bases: TGCGCCAGCAGCCCGCCTAGCTCCTACAATGAGCAGTTCTTC.

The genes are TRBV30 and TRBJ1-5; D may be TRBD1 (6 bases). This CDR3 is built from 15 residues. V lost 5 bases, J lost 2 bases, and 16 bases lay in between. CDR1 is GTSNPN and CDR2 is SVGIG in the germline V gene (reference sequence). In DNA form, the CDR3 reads TGTGCCTGGCGCACAGGGTTGGGTGGCAATCAGCCCCAGCATTTT. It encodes CAWRTGLGGNQPQHF.

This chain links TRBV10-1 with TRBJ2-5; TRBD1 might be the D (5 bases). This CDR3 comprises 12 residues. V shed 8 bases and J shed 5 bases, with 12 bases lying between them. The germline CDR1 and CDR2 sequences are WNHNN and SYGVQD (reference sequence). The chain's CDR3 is CASQGVGETQYF. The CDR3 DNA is TGCGCCAGCCAAGGGGTGGGCGAGACCCAGTACTTC.

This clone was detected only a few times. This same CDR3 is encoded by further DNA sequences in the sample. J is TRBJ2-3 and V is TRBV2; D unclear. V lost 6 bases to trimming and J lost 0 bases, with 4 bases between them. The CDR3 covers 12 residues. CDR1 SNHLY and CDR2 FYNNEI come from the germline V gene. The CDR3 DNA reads TGTGCCAGCAGGAGAAGCACAGATACGCAGTATTTT. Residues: CASRRSTDTQYF.

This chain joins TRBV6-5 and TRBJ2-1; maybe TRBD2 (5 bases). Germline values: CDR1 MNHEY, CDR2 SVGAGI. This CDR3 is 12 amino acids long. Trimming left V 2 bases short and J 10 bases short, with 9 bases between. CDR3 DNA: TGTGCCAGCAGTTACCTGAGCGGCGAGCAGTTCTTC. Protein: CASSYLSGEQFF.

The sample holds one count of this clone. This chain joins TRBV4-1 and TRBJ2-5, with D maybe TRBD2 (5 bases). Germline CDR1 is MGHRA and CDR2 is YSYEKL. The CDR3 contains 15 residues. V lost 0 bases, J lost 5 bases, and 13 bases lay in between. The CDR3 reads CASSQDHLAVETQYF. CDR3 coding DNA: TGCGCCAGCAGCCAAGATCATCTAGCCGTGGAGACCCAGTACTTC.

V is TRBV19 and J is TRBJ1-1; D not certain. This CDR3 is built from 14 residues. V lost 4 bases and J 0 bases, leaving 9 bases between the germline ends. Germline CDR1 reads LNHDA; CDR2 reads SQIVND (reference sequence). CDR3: CASSTGILNTEAFF. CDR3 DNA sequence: TGTGCCAGTAGTACGGGGATACTGAACACTGAAGCTTTCTTT. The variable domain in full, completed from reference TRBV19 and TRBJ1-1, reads DGGITQSPKYLFRKEGQNVTLSCEQNLNHDAMYWYRQDPGQGLRLIYYSQIVNDFQKGDIAEGYSVSREKKESFPLTVTSAQKNPTAFYLCASSTGILNTEAFFGQGTRLTVV.